The rows below give T cell receptor beta chains drawn from one sample of a study of blood T cell repertoires in COVID-19. Profiling relied on immunoSEQ multiplex PCR, and the TCRdb table lists in-frame clones only, not all of them. This table has roughly 160,000 clones, almost 85% appearing once. Sequencing was carried out using PBMCs or T cells enriched from blood (not recorded which). The receptors originated from a middle-aged man who had recovered from COVID-19. Each CDR3 is given with its conserved first and last residue. A D gene is named only where the DNA matches it firmly. The size entry is marked missing in some rows and otherwise reads once, few, many or a size class.

NA	TRBV27	NA	TRBJ1-2	TGTGCCAGCAGTACCACAAACAATTACAGGGCTGGCTACACCTTC	CASSTTNNYRAGYTF
NA	TRBV5-5	TRBD2	TRBJ2-1	TGTGCCAGCAGCCCGAAACTAGCGGGGGGAGCCTACAATGAGCAGTTCTTC	CASSPKLAGGAYNEQFF
NA	TRBV25-1	NA	TRBJ1-1	TGTCCCCAATCCGGGAAGGCAGAGATGAACACTGAAGCTTTCTTT	CPQSGKAEMNTEAFF
NA	TRBV5-1	NA	TRBJ2-7	TGCGCCAGCAGCTTGGCTCTGGACAGCTACGAGCAGTACTTC	CASSLALDSYEQYF
NA	TRBV6-5	TRBD1	TRBJ2-7	TGTGCCAGCAGGGTCAGGGGGCCCCAAAGCTACGAGCAGTACTTC	CASRVRGPQSYEQYF
NA	TRBV5-1	NA	TRBJ2-7	TGCGCCAGCAGCCGCACACAACAGGGTTCCATCTCCTACGAGCAGTACTTC	CASSRTQQGSISYEQYF
NA	TRBV19	NA	TRBJ2-7	TGTGCCAGTAGTATTTTGACGGGAAACTTTGGCTACGAGCAGTACTTC	CASSILTGNFGYEQYF
NA	TRBV13	TRBD2	TRBJ2-3	TGTGCCAGCAGCATCCGGACTAGCGGGGGCACAGATACGCAGTATTTT	CASSIRTSGGTDTQYF
NA	TRBV7-6	NA	TRBJ2-7	TGTGCCAGCAGCTCAAGGGGCACAGGGACCTACGAGCAGTACTTC	CASSSRGTGTYEQYF
NA	TRBV7-8	NA	TRBJ1-2	TGTGCCAGCAGCTTAGGAGGTGATCCAACCTATGGCTACACCTTC	CASSLGGDPTYGYTF
NA	TRBV9	TRBD1	TRBJ2-1	TGTGCCAGCAGCGCGTTGGGGACAGGACGGTTAAACTCCTACAATGAGCAGTTCTTC	CASSALGTGRLNSYNEQFF
NA	TRBV19	NA	TRBJ1-5	TGTGCCAGTAGGCCGACTGGGGAGGCTCAGCCCCAGCATTTT	CASRPTGEAQPQHF
NA	TRBV3-1/TRBV3-2	TRBD1	TRBJ1-6	TGTGCCAGCAGCCAGGGGACAGGGTTTCAACTCCACTTT	CASSQGTGFQLHF
few	TRBV11-3	TRBD1	TRBJ2-3	TGTGCCAGCAGCTGGGGGACAGGGGCGCTGGCAGATACGCAGTATTTT	CASSWGTGALADTQYF
NA	TRBV25-1	NA	TRBJ2-7	TGTGCCAGCAGTTTGGGGAGAGGCACCTACGAGCAGTACTTC	CASSLGRGTYEQYF
NA	TRBV29-1	TRBD1	TRBJ1-5	TGCAGCGTTCAGGACGGACAGGCTGATCAGCCCCAGCATTTT	CSVQDGQADQPQHF
once	TRBV19	NA	TRBJ1-5	TGTGCCAGTAGTATTATCAGGGTACAAAGCAGTCAGCCCCAGCATTTT	CASSIIRVQSSQPQHF
NA	TRBV18	TRBD2	TRBJ2-1	TGTGCCAGCTCACCGGGACTAGCGGGGGTTTACAATGAGCAGTTCTTC	CASSPGLAGVYNEQFF
NA	TRBV28	NA	TRBJ1-2	TGTGCCAGCAGTTTATCCCAGGGAACTGGCTACACCTTC	CASSLSQGTGYTF
NA	TRBV10-2	TRBD2	TRBJ2-3	TGCGCCAGCAGAGCGGGAGCTCCAGATACGCAGTATTTT	CASRAGAPDTQYF
NA	TRBV11-2	NA	TRBJ2-2	TGTGCCAGCAGCCTAACTGACACCGGGGAGCTGTTTTTT	CASSLTDTGELFF
NA	TRBV5-1	TRBD2	TRBJ2-1	TGCGCCAGCAGCTCTCAGGGACTAGTAATTGATGAGCAGTTCTTC	CASSSQGLVIDEQFF
NA	TRBV20-1	NA	TRBJ1-5	TGCAGTGCTAGTGTTCCAGGGGGCAATCAGCCCCAGCATTTT	CSASVPGGNQPQHF
NA	TRBV6-5	TRBD2	TRBJ2-7	TGTGCCAGCAGAACACAGCGGGGCACGTACGAGCAGTACTTC	CASRTQRGTYEQYF
once	TRBV11-2	NA	TRBJ1-2	TGTGCCAGCAGCTTATCCGACAGCAACTATGGCTACACCTTC	CASSLSDSNYGYTF
NA	TRBV5-1	TRBD1	TRBJ1-4	TGCGCCAGCAGCAAGGGCAGGGGGAATGAAAAACTGTTTTTT	CASSKGRGNEKLFF
NA	TRBV7-8	NA	TRBJ2-1	TGTGCCAGCAGCTTAGGTGCGTCGGGGGACTCCTACAATGAGCAGTTCTTC	CASSLGASGDSYNEQFF
once	TRBV7-2	TRBD2	TRBJ2-5	TGTGCCAGCAGCTCCGGGACTAGCGGAGAGACCCAGTACTTC	CASSSGTSGETQYF
NA	TRBV3-1/TRBV3-2	NA	TRBJ2-7	TGTGCCAGCAGCCGTGGGCTGCTCGAGCAGTACTTC	CASSRGLLEQYF
NA	TRBV18	NA	TRBJ1-2	TGTGCCAGCTCACTCCAGACCCGGGTCTCGGATGGCTACACCTTC	CASSLQTRVSDGYTF
NA	TRBV5-1	NA	TRBJ2-7	TGCGCCAGCAGCTTGGGTACAGGTCACTACGAGCAGTACTTC	CASSLGTGHYEQYF
NA	TRBV24-1	NA	TRBJ2-2	TGTGCCACCAGTGCGAGCATTCTTGCCGGGGAGCTGTTTTTT	CATSASILAGELFF
NA	TRBV15	NA	TRBJ1-2	TGTGCCACCAGCAGAGATCTGGGGGGCTATGGCTACACCTTC	CATSRDLGGYGYTF
NA	TRBV7-9	NA	TRBJ2-7	TGTGCCAGCAGCTCCCGGGACAACGCACCTTACGAGCAGTACTTC	CASSSRDNAPYEQYF
NA	TRBV14	TRBD1	TRBJ1-6	TGTGCCAGCAGCCAGCAACAGGGGCTGTATAATTCACCCCTCCACTTT	CASSQQQGLYNSPLHF
NA	TRBV4-1	TRBD1	TRBJ1-4	TGCGCCAGCAGCCAAGAAGGGGGCATTAATGAAAAACTGTTTTTT	CASSQEGGINEKLFF
NA	TRBV5-1	NA	TRBJ1-1	TGCGCCAGCAGCTCCGGGGGATCAAAGAACACTGAAGCTTTCTTT	CASSSGGSKNTEAFF
NA	TRBV18	TRBD1	TRBJ1-2	TGTGCCAGCTCACCGAATTTGGGCAGGGGGAATGGCTACACCTTC	CASSPNLGRGNGYTF
NA	TRBV6-5	NA	TRBJ1-6	TGTGCCAGCAGTTACTGGGCCGGCGCTAATTCACCCCTCCACTTT	CASSYWAGANSPLHF
NA	TRBV5-1	NA	TRBJ1-4	TGCGCCAGCAGCCAGTCTCCTTCAACTAATGAAAAACTGTTTTTT	CASSQSPSTNEKLFF
NA	TRBV3-1/TRBV3-2	NA	TRBJ2-1	TGTGCCAGCAGCCATGCGAATAATGAGCAGTTCTTC	CASSHANNEQFF
few	TRBV6-1	NA	TRBJ2-2	TGTGCCAGCAGTGAGGGCAGGGTTCGCACCGGGGAGCTGTTTTTT	CASSEGRVRTGELFF
NA	TRBV5-1	TRBD2	TRBJ2-3	TGCGCCAGCAGCTTGGCCGGGACTAGCGGGGGCACAGATACGCAGTATTTT	CASSLAGTSGGTDTQYF
NA	TRBV30	TRBD2	TRBJ2-3	TGTGCCGGAGCGGGGAGCACAGATACGCAGTATTTT	CAGAGSTDTQYF
NA	TRBV4-1	TRBD1	TRBJ2-1	TGCGCCAGCAGCCAAGGGGAGGGACAGGGGTTCTACAATGAGCAGTTCTTC	CASSQGEGQGFYNEQFF
few	TRBV15	NA	TRBJ2-6	TGTGCCACAAAAAACAGGAATACTGGGGCCAACGTCCTGACTTTC	CATKNRNTGANVLTF
NA	TRBV7-8	NA	TRBJ2-4	TGTGCCAGCAGCTTCGGGGGACTTATAGCCAAAAACATTCAGTACTTC	CASSFGGLIAKNIQYF
few	TRBV9	TRBD1	TRBJ1-3	TGTGCCAGCAGCGCGGGGGACAGAGGTGGAAACACCATATATTTT	CASSAGDRGGNTIYF
NA	TRBV29-1	NA	TRBJ1-1	TGCAGCGTTGGGGACACGAGAGGGGCTGAAGCTTTCTTT	CSVGDTRGAEAFF
NA	TRBV7-2	TRBD1	TRBJ2-1	TGTGCCAGCAGCCTCCGGGACAGGGGAGGGGAGCAGTTCTTC	CASSLRDRGGEQFF
NA	TRBV5-4	NA	TRBJ2-7	TGTGCCAGCAGCCCGGCGGGATTTTACGAGCAGTACTTC	CASSPAGFYEQYF
NA	TRBV2	NA	TRBJ1-1	TGTGCCAGTAAACTAAGAGCGGGTGAAGCTTTCTTT	CASKLRAGEAFF